The present T cell receptor beta chain was sequenced within a study of CD8+ T cells in alopecia areata. Study results and caveats: Lesional scalp, notably in alopecia totalis/universalis, had clonality above that of normal scalp.

This clone was seen just once. Its antigen is not identified. Germline V gene lookup returns CDR1 ENHRY and CDR2 SYGVKD. Unmatched junction bases numbered 7, after V lost 5 bases and J lost 6 bases. CDR3 length: 15 amino acids. cDNA prepared by RNA extraction and subsequent reverse transcription served as the template for sequencing. TCRdb keeps only in-frame clones here, not all; method: immunoSEQ multiplex PCR. The sample lists around 19,000 clones, roughly three fifths seen once, with roughly 4.8% in the top ten. Sorting of the five patients' CD4+ cells gave CD25+CD127- cells as the output. Alopecia areata patients provided lesional scalp punch biopsies and peripheral blood.

Sequencing input: CD4+ Tregs sorted from blood. V is TRBV10-3 and J is TRBJ2-1; 10 bases match TRBD2. The sequence derives from a human donor with alopecia areata. In DNA, the CDR3 is TGTGCCATCAGTCCGGGTAGCGGGGGGCCCAATGAGCAGTTCTTC. Translated, it gives CAISPGSGGPNEQFF.